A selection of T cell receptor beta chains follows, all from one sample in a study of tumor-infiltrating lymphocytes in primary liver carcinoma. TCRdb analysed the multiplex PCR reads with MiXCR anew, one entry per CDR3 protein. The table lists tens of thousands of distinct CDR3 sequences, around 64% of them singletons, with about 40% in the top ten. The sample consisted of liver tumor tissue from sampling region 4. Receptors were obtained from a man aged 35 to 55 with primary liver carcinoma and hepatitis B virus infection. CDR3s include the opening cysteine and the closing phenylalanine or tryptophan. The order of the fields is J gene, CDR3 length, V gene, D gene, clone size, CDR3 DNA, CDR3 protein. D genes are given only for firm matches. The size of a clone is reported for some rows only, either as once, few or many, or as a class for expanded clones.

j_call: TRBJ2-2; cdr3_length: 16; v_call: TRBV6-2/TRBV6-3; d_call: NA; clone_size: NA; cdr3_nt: TGTACCAGCAGTCTGACGCGGGGCCAGAACGCCGGGGAGCTGTTTTTT; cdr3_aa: CTSSLTRGQNAGELFF
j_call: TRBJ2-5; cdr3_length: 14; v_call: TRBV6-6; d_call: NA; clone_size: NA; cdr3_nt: TGCGCCAGCAGTTTCCCGAACGGGGCAGAGACCCAGTACTTC; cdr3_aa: CASSFPNGAETQYF
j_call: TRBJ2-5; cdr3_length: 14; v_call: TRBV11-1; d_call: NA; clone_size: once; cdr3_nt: TGTGCCAGCAGCCCGGCGCGAGTAAGCGAGATCAAGAACTTC; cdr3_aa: CASSPARVSEIKNF
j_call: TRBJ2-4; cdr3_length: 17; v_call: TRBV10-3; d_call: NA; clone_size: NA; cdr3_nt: TGTGCCATTAGTGAGTCCCCCACAGGGATTGGCAAAAACATTCAGTACTTC; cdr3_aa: CAISESPTGIGKNIQYF
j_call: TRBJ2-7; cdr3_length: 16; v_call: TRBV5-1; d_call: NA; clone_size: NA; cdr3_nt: TGCGCCAACAGCTTGGGGGCTAGCGGAAGTCTTTACGAGCAGTACTTC; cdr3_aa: CANSLGASGSLYEQYF
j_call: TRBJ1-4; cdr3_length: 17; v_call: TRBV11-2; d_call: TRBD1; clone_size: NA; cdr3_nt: TGTGCCAGCAGCTTAGGACGGACAGGGGGCAGTAATAAGAAACCGTTTTTT; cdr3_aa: CASSLGRTGGSNKKPFF
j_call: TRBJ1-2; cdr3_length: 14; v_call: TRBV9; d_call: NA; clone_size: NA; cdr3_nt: TGTGCCAGCAGCTCACAGGACGCCCTATACGGCTACACCTTC; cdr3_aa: CASSSQDALYGYTF
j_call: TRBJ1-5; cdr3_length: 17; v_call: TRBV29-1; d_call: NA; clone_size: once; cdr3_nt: TGCAGCGTTGAAGTGACAGGCGCCGGCTCGAGTCCTCAAGTCCAGCATTTT; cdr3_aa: CSVEVTGAGSSPQVQHF
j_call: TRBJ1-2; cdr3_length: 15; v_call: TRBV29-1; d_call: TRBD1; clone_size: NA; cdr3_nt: TGCAGCGTGGCACCCTGCCTACAGGGGGCTTTTGGCTACACCTTC; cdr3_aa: CSVAPCLQGAFGYTF
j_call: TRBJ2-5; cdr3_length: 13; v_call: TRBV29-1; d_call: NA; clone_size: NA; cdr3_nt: TGCTGCGGACTCACCAAGGGGATCGAGACCCAGTACTTC; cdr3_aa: CCGLTKGIETQYF
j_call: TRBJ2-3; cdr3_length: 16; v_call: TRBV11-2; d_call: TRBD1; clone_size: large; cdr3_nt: TGTGCCAGCAGCTTAGCTAGGGACAGTCCCACAGATACGCAGTATTTT; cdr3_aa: CASSLARDSPTDTQYF
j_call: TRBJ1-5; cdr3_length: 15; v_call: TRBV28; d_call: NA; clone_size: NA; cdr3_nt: TGTGCCAGCAGCACCGGCAGTTGGGGAAATCAGCCCCAGCATTTT; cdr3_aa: CASSTGSWGNQPQHF
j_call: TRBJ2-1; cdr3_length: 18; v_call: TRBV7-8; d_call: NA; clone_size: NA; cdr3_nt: TGTGCCTGCAGCCTGCTTGGAGGCTCAGCTGTCTCCTACAATGAGCAGTTCTTC; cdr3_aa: CACSLLGGSAVSYNEQFF
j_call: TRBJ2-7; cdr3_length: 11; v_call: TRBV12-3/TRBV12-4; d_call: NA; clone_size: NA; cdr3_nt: TGTGCCAGCAGATTAGAAAACGAGCAGTACTTC; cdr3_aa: CASRLENEQYF
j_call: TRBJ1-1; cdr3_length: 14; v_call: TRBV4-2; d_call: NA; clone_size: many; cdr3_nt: TGTGCCAGCAGCCGGGGGGTAGAGAACACTGAAGCTTTCTTT; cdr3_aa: CASSRGVENTEAFF
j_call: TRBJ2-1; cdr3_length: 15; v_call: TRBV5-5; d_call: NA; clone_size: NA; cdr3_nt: TGTGCCAACAGTCTTGACTTTCCCCCGTACAATGAGGAGTTCTTC; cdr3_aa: CANSLDFPPYNEEFF
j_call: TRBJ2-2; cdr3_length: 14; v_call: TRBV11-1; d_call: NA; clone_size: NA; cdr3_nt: TGTATCAGCAGCTTTACAGAGGTTACCGGGGAGCTGTTTTTT; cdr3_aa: CISSFTEVTGELFF
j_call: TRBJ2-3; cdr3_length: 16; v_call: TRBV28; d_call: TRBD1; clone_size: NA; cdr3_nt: TGTGCCGGCAGTGCTACTGGGACAGGGGTCACAGATACGCAGTATTTT; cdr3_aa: CAGSATGTGVTDTQYF
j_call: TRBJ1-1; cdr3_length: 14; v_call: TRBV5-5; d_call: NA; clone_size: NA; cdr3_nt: TGTGCCAGCAACTTGTACTACAGGGAGGGTGAAGCTTTCTTT; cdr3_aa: CASNLYYREGEAFF
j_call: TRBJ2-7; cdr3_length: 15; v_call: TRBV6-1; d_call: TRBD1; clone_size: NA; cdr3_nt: TGTGCCAGCAGTCGTACAGCGACAGGGGCCATTAAGCAGTACTTC; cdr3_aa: CASSRTATGAIKQYF
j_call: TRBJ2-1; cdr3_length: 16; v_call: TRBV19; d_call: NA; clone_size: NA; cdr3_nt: TGTGCCAGTAGTATAGTAACAGGGCGCTCCTACAATGAGCAGTTCTTC; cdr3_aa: CASSIVTGRSYNEQFF
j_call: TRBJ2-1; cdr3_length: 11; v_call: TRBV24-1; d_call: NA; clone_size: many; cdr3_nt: TGTGCCACCAGTGACGGCGTGGGGGGGTTCTTC; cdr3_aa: CATSDGVGGFF
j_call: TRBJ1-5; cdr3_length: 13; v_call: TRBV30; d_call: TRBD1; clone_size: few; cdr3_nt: TGTGCCTGGAGTCGACAGGGGGCAGAGCCCCAGCATTTT; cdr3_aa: CAWSRQGAEPQHF
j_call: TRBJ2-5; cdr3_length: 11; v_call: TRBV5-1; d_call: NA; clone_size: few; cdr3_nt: TGCGCCAGCAGACAGGAAGAGACCCAGTACTTC; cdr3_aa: CASRQEETQYF
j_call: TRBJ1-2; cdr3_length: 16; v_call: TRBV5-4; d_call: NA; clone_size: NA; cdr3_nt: TGTGCCAGCAGCCACACGTTTGAGGGTGGAATATTTCGTCACACCTTC; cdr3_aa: CASSHTFEGGIFRHTF
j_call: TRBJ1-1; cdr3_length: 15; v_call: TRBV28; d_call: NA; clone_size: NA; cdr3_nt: TGTGCCTGCAGAACCGGACAGCAGGGAAACACTGAAGCTTTCTTT; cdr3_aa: CACRTGQQGNTEAFF
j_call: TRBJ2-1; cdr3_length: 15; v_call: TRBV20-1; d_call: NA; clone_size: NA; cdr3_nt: TGCAGTGCTACAGAGATCGGGACCATGAACAATGAGCAGTTCTTC; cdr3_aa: CSATEIGTMNNEQFF
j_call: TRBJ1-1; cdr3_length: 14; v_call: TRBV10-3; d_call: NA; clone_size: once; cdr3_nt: TGTGCCATCAGTGACGGCTACACGAACTCTGAAGCTTTCTTT; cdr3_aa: CAISDGYTNSEAFF
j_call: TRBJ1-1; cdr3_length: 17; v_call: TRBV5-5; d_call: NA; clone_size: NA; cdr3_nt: TGTGCCAGCAGCTTTGGGGGGCAGTGGGGTATGAACACTGTAGCTTTCTTT; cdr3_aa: CASSFGGQWGMNTVAFF
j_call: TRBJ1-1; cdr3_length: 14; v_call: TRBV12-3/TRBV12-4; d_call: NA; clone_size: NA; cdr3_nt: TGTGCCAGCAGTCCGAACATGGGGTACACTGAAGCTTTCTTT; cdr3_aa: CASSPNMGYTEAFF
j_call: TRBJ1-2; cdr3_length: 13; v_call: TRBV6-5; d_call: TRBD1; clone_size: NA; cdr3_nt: TGTGCCAGCAGTCCACAGGGGGCGAGTGGCTACACCTTC; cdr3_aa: CASSPQGASGYTF
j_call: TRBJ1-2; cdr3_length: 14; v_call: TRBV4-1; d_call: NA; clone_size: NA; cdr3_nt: TGCGCCAGTAGCCAAGGGGTCAGGAACTACGGTTACACCTTC; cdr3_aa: CASSQGVRNYGYTF
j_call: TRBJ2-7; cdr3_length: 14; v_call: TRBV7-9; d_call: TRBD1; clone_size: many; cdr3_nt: TGTGCCAGCAGCTTAGAAGGGGGCGGCTACGAGCAGTACTTC; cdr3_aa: CASSLEGGGYEQYF
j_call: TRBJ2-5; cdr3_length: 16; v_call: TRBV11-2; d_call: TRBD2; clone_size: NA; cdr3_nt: TGTGCCAGCAGCCCAACTCCTGACGGGGGGAAAGGGACTCAGTACTTC; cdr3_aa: CASSPTPDGGKGTQYF
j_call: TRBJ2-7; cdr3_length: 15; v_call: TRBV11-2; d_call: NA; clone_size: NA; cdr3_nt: TGTGCCGGCTGCTTATCCTCGGGGATTACATACGAGCAGTACTTC; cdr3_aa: CAGCLSSGITYEQYF
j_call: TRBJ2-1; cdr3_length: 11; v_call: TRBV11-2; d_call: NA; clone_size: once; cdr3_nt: TGTGCCAGCAACCCAGGACGGGAGCAGTTCTTC; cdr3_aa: CASNPGREQFF
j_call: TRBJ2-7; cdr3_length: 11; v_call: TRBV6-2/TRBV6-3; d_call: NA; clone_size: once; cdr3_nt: TGTGCCGGGTCGGCGGTCTACGAGCAGTATTTC; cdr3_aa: CAGSAVYEQYF
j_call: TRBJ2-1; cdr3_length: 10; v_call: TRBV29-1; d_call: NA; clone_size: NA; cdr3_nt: TGTAGCGTTCTCCAGGAGGAGCAGTTCTTC; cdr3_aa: CSVLQEEQFF
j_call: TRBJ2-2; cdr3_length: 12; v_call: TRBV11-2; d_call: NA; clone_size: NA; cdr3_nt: TGTGCCAGCAACCTTTGCACCGGGGAGCTGTTTTTT; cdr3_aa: CASNLCTGELFF
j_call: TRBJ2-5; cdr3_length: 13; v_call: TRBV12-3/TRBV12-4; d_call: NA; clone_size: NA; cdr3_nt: TGTGCCAGCAGTCGAGGTCAGGGAGGGACCCAGTACTTC; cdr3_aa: CASSRGQGGTQYF
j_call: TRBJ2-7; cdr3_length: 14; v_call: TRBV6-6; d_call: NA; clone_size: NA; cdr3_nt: TGTACCAGCAGTTACCAGGGACAAGGCGCTGAGCAGTACTTC; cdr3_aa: CTSSYQGQGAEQYF
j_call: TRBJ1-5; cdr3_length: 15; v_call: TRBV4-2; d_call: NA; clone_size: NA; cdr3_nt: TGTGCTAACAGCCAAAATTTACAGTCAAATCAGCCCCAGCATTTT; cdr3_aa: CANSQNLQSNQPQHF
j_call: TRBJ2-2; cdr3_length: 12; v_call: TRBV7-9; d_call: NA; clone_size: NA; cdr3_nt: TGTGCCATCAGCTTCAACACCGGGGAGCTGTTTTTT; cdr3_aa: CAISFNTGELFF
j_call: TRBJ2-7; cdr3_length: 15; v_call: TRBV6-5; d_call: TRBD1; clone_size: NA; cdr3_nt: TGTGTCGGCAAACGGGACAGGGACATATCCTACGAGCAGTACTTC; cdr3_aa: CVGKRDRDISYEQYF
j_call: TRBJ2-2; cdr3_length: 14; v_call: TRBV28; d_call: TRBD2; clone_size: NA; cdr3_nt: TGTGCCAGCAGAGTGACTAGCGTGACCGGGGAGCTGCTTTTT; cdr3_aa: CASRVTSVTGELLF
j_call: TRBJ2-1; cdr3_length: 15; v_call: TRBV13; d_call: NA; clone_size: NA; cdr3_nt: TGTGCCAGCAGCGACAGGTTAAGCTCCTACAATGAGCAGTTCTTC; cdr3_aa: CASSDRLSSYNEQFF
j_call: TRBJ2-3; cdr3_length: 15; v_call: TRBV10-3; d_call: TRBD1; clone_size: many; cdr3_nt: TGTGCCATCAGTGAGCCGGTACAGGGGACAGATACGCAGTATTTT; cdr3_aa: CAISEPVQGTDTQYF
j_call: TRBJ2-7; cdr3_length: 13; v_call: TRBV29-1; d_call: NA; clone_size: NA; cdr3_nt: TGCAGCGTTGAGGGATTATCGGGACCCGAGCAGTACTTC; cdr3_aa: CSVEGLSGPEQYF
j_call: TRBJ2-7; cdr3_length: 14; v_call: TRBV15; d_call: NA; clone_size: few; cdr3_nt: TGTGCCACCAGCAGAGATAGGGCCGGCTACGAGCAGTACTTC; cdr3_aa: CATSRDRAGYEQYF
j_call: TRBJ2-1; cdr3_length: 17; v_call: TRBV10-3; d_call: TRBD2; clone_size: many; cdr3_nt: TGTGCCGTAGCTAGCGGGACTGTTTTTAGCTCCTACAATGAGCAGTTCTTC; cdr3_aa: CAVASGTVFSSYNEQFF
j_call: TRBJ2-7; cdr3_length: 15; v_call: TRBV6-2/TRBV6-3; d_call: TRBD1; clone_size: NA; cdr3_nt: TGTGCCAGCGCCCGGACAGGGATTACGGACTACGAGGAGTACTTC; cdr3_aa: CASARTGITDYEEYF
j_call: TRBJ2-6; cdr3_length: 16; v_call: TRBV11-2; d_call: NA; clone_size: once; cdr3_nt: NA; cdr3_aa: CASSLDFGAGANVLNF